This TCR beta chain was observed in a study of beta chain features in type 1 diabetes. Study-wide points: In cDNA sequencing, cells with high TCR expression could be over-represented. Shortening of TCRB CDR3s, moderate but significant, appeared in all four CD4+ subsets of Type 1 diabetes patients.

TCRB transcripts that were expressed got sequenced, as all of the isolated RNA had been reverse transcribed. Sequencing was performed with immunoSEQ multiplex PCR; in TCRdb, only in-frame clones are kept and a portion is missing. The table lists 200,000 to 250,000 clones, approximately 14% of them singletons. In regard to this clone: The antigen is undetermined.

The germline CDR1 and CDR2 sequences are SGHRS and YFSETQ. Trimming removed 0 bases from V and 4 bases from J; junction bases left unmatched: 0. The CDR3 loop spans 14 amino acids. Source material: naive CD4+ T cells from blood. This receptor was taken from a man aged 25-45 years with type 1 diabetes. The chain recombines TRBV5-1 with TRBJ2-3; 9 bases map to TRBD1. CDR3 nucleotides: TGCGCCAGCAGCTTGGGACAGGGGGCAGATACGCAGTATTTT. It encodes CASSLGQGADTQYF.